A single sample gave rise to the 19 T cell receptor beta chains below, sequenced in a study of shared clonotypes between healthy human individuals. Data came from immunoSEQ multiplex PCR; TCRdb stores just in-frame clones and leaves some out. This table has millions of clones, around 90% appearing once. Sequenced input: naive CD4+ T cells sorted from blood. Noted subset: CD45RA+ positively selected. The source is a man aged 18 to 30 in good health.

The chain has TRBV6-1 and TRBJ1-1; maybe TRBD1 (6 bases). With 6 bases removed from V and 5 bases from J, the gap between germline ends came to 13 bases. Germline CDR1 MNHNS, CDR2 SASEGT. The CDR3 contains 13 residues. The CDR3, as DNA: TGTGCCAGCAGGGAGGACAGACAAACTGAAGCTTTCTTT. This codes for CASREDRQTEAFF.

This sequence joins TRBV7-2 and TRBJ2-7, with a tentative D call TRBD1 (5 bases). The germline V gene encodes CDR1 SGHTA and CDR2 FQGNSA. V lost 7 bases and J 0 bases, leaving 13 bases between the germline ends. This CDR3 spans 14 amino acids. CDR3: CASTRQSRSYEQYF. CDR3 in DNA: TGTGCCAGCACCCGACAGTCCCGCTCCTACGAGCAGTACTTC.

The chain uses TRBV30 and TRBJ1-1; TRBD1 might be the D (5 bases). The CDR3 loop spans 13 amino acids. In germline, CDR1 is GTSNPN, CDR2 SVGIG (reference sequence). With 2 bases removed from V and 5 bases from J, the gap between germline ends came to 12 bases. CDR3 bases: TGTGCCTGGAGTAAGGGGCTTGGGACTGAAGCTTTCTTT. Amino acid sequence: CAWSKGLGTEAFF.

The chain combines TRBV7-6 with TRBJ1-3; no definite D call. CDR1 SGHVS and CDR2 FNYEAQ come from the germline V gene. The CDR3 runs to 15 residues. V was cut by 1 base and J by 2 bases, with 9 bases left in between. The CDR3 DNA is TGTGCCAGCAGCTTAGTGGGGAGCCCTGGAAACACCATATATTTT. Amino acids: CASSLVGSPGNTIYF.

This chain links TRBV19 with TRBJ1-5; D is undetermined. CDR1 and CDR2 (germline): LNHDA, SQIVND (reference sequence). Trimming shortened V by 2 bases and J by 2 bases, and 4 bases separated the two germline ends. The CDR3 has 13 amino acids. The CDR3 sequence is CASSIQRNQPQHF. The CDR3 DNA reads as TGTGCCAGTAGTATACAACGCAATCAGCCCCAGCATTTT.

V gene TRBV28 combines with J gene TRBJ2-7; 7 bases agree with TRBD1. V gave up 8 bases and J gave up 4 bases; unmatched junction bases: 11. The CDR3 length is 14 residues. Germline loops: CDR1 MDHEN, CDR2 SYDVKM. The CDR3 is CASQGQKGPYEQYF. Here the CDR3 DNA reads TGTGCCAGCCAGGGACAGAAGGGCCCTTACGAGCAGTACTTC.

The chain couples TRBV5-1 to TRBJ2-6, with 9 positions matching TRBD1. Germline V CDR1 and CDR2: SGHRS, YFSETQ. The CDR3 consists of 21 residues. With V trimmed by 0 bases and J by 0 bases, 13 bases remained unmatched. The chain's CDR3 is CASSLGANRGQGYSGANVLTF. DNA for the CDR3: TGCGCCAGCAGCTTGGGCGCGAACCGGGGACAGGGATACTCTGGGGCCAACGTCCTGACTTTC.

V is TRBV5-4 and J is TRBJ2-7, with D possibly being TRBD2 (6 bases). V gave up 1 base and J gave up 3 bases, with 14 bases separating them. Germline V gives CDR1 SGHNT, CDR2 YYREEE (reference sequence). This CDR3 region has 15 residues. The CDR3 region is CASSLSFSGFYEQYF. The CDR3 DNA reads TGTGCCAGCAGCTTGTCCTTTAGCGGATTCTACGAGCAGTACTTC. Combining the CDR3 with reference TRBV5-4 and TRBJ2-7 gives the whole variable domain ETGVTQSPTHLIKTRGQQVTLRCSSQSGHNTVSWYQQALGQGPQFIFQYYREEENGRGNFPPRFSGLQFPNYSSELNVNALELDDSALYLCASSLSFSGFYEQYFGPGTRLTVT.

The CDR3 here is CAWTPRWGLLNYGYTF. Written as DNA, the CDR3 is TGTGCCTGGACCCCCCGGTGGGGGCTCCTTAACTATGGCTACACCTTC. The V and J genes are TRBV30 and TRBJ1-2; a weak D match, TRBD1 (6 bases). There are 16 residues in the CDR3. Per germline, CDR1 GTSNPN and CDR2 SVGIG (reference sequence). Trimming stripped 4 bases from V and 1 base from J, with 19 bases between. Combining the CDR3 with reference TRBV30 and TRBJ1-2 gives the whole variable domain SQTIHQWPATLVQPVGSPLSLECTVEGTSNPNLYWYRQAAGRGLQLLFYSVGIGQISSEVPQNLSASRPQDRQFILSSKKLLLSDSGFYLCAWTPRWGLLNYGYTFGSGTRLTVV.

The chain recombines TRBV10-3 with TRBJ1-1, with D possibly TRBD1 on 6 matching bases. Germline CDR1 reads ENHRY; CDR2 reads SYGVKD. Between the trimmed V and J ends, which lost 9 bases and 4 bases, there was a span of 12 bases. This CDR3 is built from 12 residues. The CDR3 loop is CAIRQESTEAFF. DNA of the CDR3: TGTGCCATTCGACAGGAGAGCACTGAAGCTTTCTTT.

V gene TRBV20-1 combines with J gene TRBJ1-2; D gene ambiguous. CDR1 and CDR2 from the germline V gene are DFQATT and SNEGSKA (reference sequence). Trimming took off 8 bases at V and 6 bases at J, with 13 bases between the two ends. The CDR3 is 11 residues long. The CDR3 DNA sequence: TGCAGTCTAGGGCGCTCTGATGGCTACACCTTC. Encoded protein: CSLGRSDGYTF.

The chain carries TRBV25-1 and TRBJ2-6; D remains unclear. Per the germline V gene, CDR1 is MGHDK and CDR2 is SYGVNS. There are 13 residues in the CDR3. Trimming removed 7 bases at V and 2 bases at J, with 6 bases between. Written as DNA, the CDR3 is TGTGCCAGCACACAAGCTGGGGCCAACGTCCTGACTTTC. Translating gives CASTQAGANVLTF.

V is TRBV5-1 and J is TRBJ2-5, with 9 bases lining up with TRBD1. CDR3 length equals 15 residues. Looked up from germline, CDR1 is SGHRS and CDR2 is YFSETQ. Unmatched junction bases numbered 10, after V lost 7 bases and J lost 3 bases. The CDR3 nucleotides read TGCGCCAGCGGGCAACAGGGGGCGGCGAAAGAGACCCAGTACTTC. Translating it yields CASGQQGAAKETQYF.

J is TRBJ1-6 and V is TRBV30, with D perhaps TRBD1 (6 bases). V was cut by 1 base and J by 9 bases, with 10 bases left in between. The germline CDR1 and CDR2 sequences are GTSNPN and SVGIG (reference sequence). The CDR3 extends over 13 amino acids. CDR3 sequence (DNA): TGTGCCTGGAGTGGACAACAGGGTTCACCCCTCCACTTT. This sequence encodes CAWSGQQGSPLHF. The complete variable domain, with remaining parts taken from reference TRBV30 and TRBJ1-6, reads SQTIHQWPATLVQPVGSPLSLECTVEGTSNPNLYWYRQAAGRGLQLLFYSVGIGQISSEVPQNLSASRPQDRQFILSSKKLLLSDSGFYLCAWSGQQGSPLHFGNGTRLTVT.

A word on this clone: This same CDR3 is encoded by further DNA sequences in the sample. The chain employs TRBV19 and TRBJ1-5; no reliable D call. V lost 6 bases and J 4 bases, leaving 7 bases between the germline ends. Germline CDR1 and CDR2: LNHDA and SQIVND (reference sequence). CDR3 length: 12 amino acids. CDR3 loop: CASRGPNQPQHF. The CDR3 DNA follows: TGTGCCAGTAGGGGCCCGAATCAGCCCCAGCATTTT.

The chain uses TRBV29-1 and TRBJ1-4; D gene ambiguous. The V gene lost 5 bases and the J gene lost 0 bases, with 7 bases spanning the gap. This CDR3 has 13 residues. The germline CDR1 and CDR2 sequences are SQVTM and ANQGSEA. The CDR3 bases are TGCAGCGTTCGTAGGACAACTAATGAAAAACTGTTTTTT. This translates into CSVRRTTNEKLFF.

CDR3: CASSRGRPADEQYF. Here the CDR3 DNA reads TGTGCCAGCAGTCGCGGACGCCCCGCCGACGAGCAGTACTTC. The chain couples TRBV6-5 to TRBJ2-7, with unresolved D. This CDR3 comprises 14 residues. Trimming took off 5 bases at V and 5 bases at J, with 16 bases between the two ends. The germline V gene encodes CDR1 MNHEY and CDR2 SVGAGI.

This chain connects TRBV30 to TRBJ1-6; D gene uncertain. Trimming took 0 bases from V and 4 from J, leaving 13 bases between them. The CDR3 length is 16 residues. Germline assignment: CDR1 GTSNPN and CDR2 SVGIG (reference sequence). This CDR3 is CAWSVWTYFYNSPLHF. The CDR3 DNA follows: TGTGCCTGGAGTGTCTGGACGTATTTTTATAATTCACCCCTCCACTTT.

As concerns this clone: The sample has other DNA sequences that encode this CDR3 too. The chain joins TRBV4-1 to TRBJ2-7, with 11 bases identical to TRBD2. CDR1 MGHRA and CDR2 YSYEKL come from the germline V gene. J gave up 3 bases and V 2 bases, and 6 bases lay outside the gene matches. The CDR3 spans 16 residues. CDR3 region: CASSQSPSGGHYEQYF. The CDR3 coding sequence is TGCGCCAGCAGCCAATCTCCTAGCGGGGGGCACTACGAGCAGTACTTC.